Listed below are T cell receptor beta chains from one sample, sequenced in a study of blood T cell repertoires in COVID-19. This table comes from immunoSEQ multiplex PCR, and its TCRdb copy is limited to in-frame clones, with some not included. The table shows some 120,000 clones, with 70% to 90% occurring only once. The sample was peripheral blood. The receptors were sampled from a woman aged 50 to 65 who had recovered from COVID-19. Both conserved end residues are part of each CDR3. Fields, in order: J gene, V gene, clone size, D gene, CDR3 protein, CDR3 DNA. D genes are given only for firm matches. Clone size, where shown, is once, few, many, or a class for clones that have expanded.

j_gene: TRBJ2-1
v_gene: TRBV18
abundance: NA
d_gene: NA
CDR3aa: CASSPAGSYNEQFF
CDR3nt: TGTGCCAGCTCACCCGCGGGCTCCTACAATGAGCAGTTCTTC

j_gene: TRBJ1-2
v_gene: TRBV25-1
abundance: NA
d_gene: NA
CDR3aa: CASSESGGYTF
CDR3nt: TGTGCCAGCAGTGAATCGGGTGGCTACACCTTC

j_gene: TRBJ1-3
v_gene: TRBV5-4
abundance: NA
d_gene: NA
CDR3aa: CASSLLGSGNTIYF
CDR3nt: TGTGCCAGCAGCTTACTTGGCTCTGGAAACACCATATATTTT

j_gene: TRBJ2-3
v_gene: TRBV5-4
abundance: NA
d_gene: NA
CDR3aa: CASSFPGTPTDTQYF
CDR3nt: TGTGCCAGCAGCTTTCCCGGGACTCCCACAGATACGCAGTATTTT

j_gene: TRBJ2-1
v_gene: TRBV9
abundance: NA
d_gene: TRBD2
CDR3aa: CASSAGLAGGYNEQFF
CDR3nt: TGTGCCAGCAGCGCTGGACTAGCGGGAGGCTACAATGAGCAGTTCTTC

j_gene: TRBJ1-5
v_gene: TRBV28
abundance: few
d_gene: NA
CDR3aa: CASSFLDRRNQPQHF
CDR3nt: TGTGCCAGCAGTTTTCTTGACAGACGCAATCAGCCCCAGCATTTT

j_gene: TRBJ1-6
v_gene: TRBV6-5
abundance: few
d_gene: TRBD1
CDR3aa: CASSYRTGMNSPLHF
CDR3nt: TGTGCCAGCAGTTACCGGACAGGGATGAATTCACCCCTCCACTTT

j_gene: TRBJ2-7
v_gene: TRBV4-1
abundance: NA
d_gene: NA
CDR3aa: CASSQDMSYEQYF
CDR3nt: TGCGCCAGCAGCCAAGATATGAGTTACGAGCAGTACTTC

j_gene: TRBJ2-1
v_gene: TRBV7-2
abundance: NA
d_gene: TRBD2
CDR3aa: CASSLAGLVANEQFF
CDR3nt: TGTGCCAGCAGCTTAGCGGGACTAGTAGCGAATGAGCAGTTCTTC

j_gene: TRBJ2-7
v_gene: TRBV7-9
abundance: NA
d_gene: TRBD2
CDR3aa: CASSQRTSGAPQYF
CDR3nt: TGTGCCAGCAGCCAACGGACTAGCGGAGCCCCTCAGTACTTC

j_gene: TRBJ1-5
v_gene: TRBV2
abundance: NA
d_gene: NA
CDR3aa: CASSGEIIDQPQHF
CDR3nt: TGTGCCAGCAGTGGGGAGATAATAGATCAGCCCCAGCATTTT

j_gene: TRBJ2-4
v_gene: TRBV21-1
abundance: NA
d_gene: NA
CDR3aa: CASSKHNEGQGLPRNIQYF
CDR3nt: TGTGCCAGCAGCAAACACAATGAGGGACAGGGGTTACCTCGAAACATTCAGTACTTC

j_gene: TRBJ2-1
v_gene: TRBV25-1
abundance: NA
d_gene: TRBD1
CDR3aa: CARDRQGKRDEQFF
CDR3nt: TGTGCCAGGGACCGACAGGGTAAAAGGGATGAGCAGTTCTTC

j_gene: TRBJ2-3
v_gene: TRBV6-5
abundance: NA
d_gene: TRBD1
CDR3aa: CASSFGGQGFTDTQYF
CDR3nt: TGTGCCAGCAGTTTCGGAGGACAGGGATTCACAGATACGCAGTATTTT

j_gene: TRBJ1-4
v_gene: TRBV18
abundance: NA
d_gene: NA
CDR3aa: CASSPGHGEKLFF
CDR3nt: TGTGCCAGCTCACCCGGACACGGGGAAAAACTGTTTTTT

j_gene: TRBJ1-2
v_gene: TRBV7-8
abundance: NA
d_gene: TRBD1
CDR3aa: CASSLIQGDGYTF
CDR3nt: TGTGCCAGCAGCTTAATTCAGGGGGATGGCTACACCTTC

j_gene: TRBJ1-3
v_gene: TRBV7-9
abundance: NA
d_gene: TRBD1
CDR3aa: CALQGARGNTIYF
CDR3nt: TGTGCCTTACAGGGGGCGAGAGGAAACACCATATATTTT

j_gene: TRBJ1-2
v_gene: TRBV5-4
abundance: once
d_gene: NA
CDR3aa: CASRYGVDGYTF
CDR3nt: TGTGCCAGCAGGTACGGGGTCGATGGCTACACCTTC

j_gene: TRBJ2-2
v_gene: TRBV3-1/TRBV3-2
abundance: NA
d_gene: NA
CDR3aa: CASSQSYTTGELFF
CDR3nt: TGTGCCAGCAGCCAAAGTTACACGACCGGGGAGCTGTTTTTT

j_gene: TRBJ1-4
v_gene: TRBV19
abundance: NA
d_gene: TRBD1
CDR3aa: CASSLGTANEKLFF
CDR3nt: TGTGCCAGTAGTCTGGGGACAGCTAATGAAAAACTGTTTTTT

j_gene: TRBJ1-2
v_gene: TRBV29-1
abundance: NA
d_gene: NA
CDR3aa: CSAGGRVNYGYTF
CDR3nt: TGCAGCGCCGGCGGACGGGTTAACTATGGCTACACCTTC

j_gene: TRBJ2-7
v_gene: TRBV6-1
abundance: NA
d_gene: TRBD1
CDR3aa: CASSERTGELYEQYF
CDR3nt: TGTGCCAGCAGTGAACGGACAGGGGAACTTTACGAGCAGTACTTC

j_gene: TRBJ2-3
v_gene: TRBV5-4
abundance: NA
d_gene: TRBD2
CDR3aa: CASSVTSGSTDTQYF
CDR3nt: TGTGCCAGCAGCGTGACTAGCGGTAGCACAGATACGCAGTATTTT

j_gene: TRBJ1-1
v_gene: TRBV7-3
abundance: NA
d_gene: TRBD1
CDR3aa: CASSSAGGTEAFF
CDR3nt: TGTGCCAGCAGCTCGGCAGGGGGCACTGAAGCTTTCTTT

j_gene: TRBJ2-7
v_gene: TRBV5-1
abundance: NA
d_gene: TRBD2
CDR3aa: CASSLLPGLAGGYEQYF
CDR3nt: TGCGCCAGCAGCTTGCTTCCGGGACTAGCGGGAGGCTACGAGCAGTACTTC

j_gene: TRBJ2-3
v_gene: TRBV9
abundance: once
d_gene: TRBD2
CDR3aa: CASSVEASGGRTDTQYF
CDR3nt: TGTGCCAGCAGCGTAGAGGCTAGCGGGGGGCGCACAGATACGCAGTATTTT

j_gene: TRBJ1-2
v_gene: TRBV11-2
abundance: NA
d_gene: TRBD1
CDR3aa: CASSLKGQGLNYGYTF
CDR3nt: TGTGCCAGCAGCTTAAAGGGACAGGGCCTTAACTATGGCTACACCTTC

j_gene: TRBJ2-1
v_gene: TRBV9
abundance: NA
d_gene: TRBD1
CDR3aa: CASSVLDRAYNEQFF
CDR3nt: TGTGCCAGCAGCGTACTAGACAGGGCCTACAATGAGCAGTTCTTC

j_gene: TRBJ1-1
v_gene: TRBV18
abundance: NA
d_gene: NA
CDR3aa: CASSPSPGNTEAFF
CDR3nt: TGTGCCAGCTCACCATCTCCAGGGAACACTGAAGCTTTCTTT

j_gene: TRBJ2-1
v_gene: TRBV25-1
abundance: NA
d_gene: NA
CDR3aa: CASSAPGLLGNEQFF
CDR3nt: TGTGCCAGCAGTGCCCCCGGCCTCCTCGGGAATGAGCAGTTCTTC

j_gene: TRBJ2-5
v_gene: TRBV5-1
abundance: NA
d_gene: TRBD2
CDR3aa: CASSAGTSGDPVYQETQYF
CDR3nt: TGCGCCAGCAGCGCCGGGACTAGCGGGGACCCAGTGTACCAAGAGACCCAGTACTTC

j_gene: TRBJ1-3
v_gene: TRBV11-3
abundance: NA
d_gene: TRBD1
CDR3aa: CASRSTGTGLRGGNTIYF
CDR3nt: TGTGCCAGCAGGTCAACCGGGACAGGCCTGCGTGGTGGAAACACCATATATTTT

j_gene: TRBJ1-6
v_gene: TRBV5-1
abundance: NA
d_gene: TRBD1
CDR3aa: CASSRSGQSSSYNSPLHF
CDR3nt: TGCGCCAGCAGCCGATCGGGACAGTCAAGCTCCTATAATTCACCCCTCCACTTT

j_gene: TRBJ2-2
v_gene: TRBV29-1
abundance: NA
d_gene: TRBD2
CDR3aa: CSVVGVRGGHTGELFF
CDR3nt: TGCAGCGTTGTTGGGGTACGGGGGGGCCACACCGGGGAGCTGTTTTTT

j_gene: TRBJ1-1
v_gene: TRBV5-8
abundance: NA
d_gene: TRBD1
CDR3aa: CASSPDRATEAFF
CDR3nt: TGTGCCAGCAGTCCTGACAGGGCCACTGAAGCTTTCTTT

j_gene: TRBJ1-2
v_gene: TRBV19
abundance: NA
d_gene: NA
CDR3aa: CASKRTDQYYGYTF
CDR3nt: TGTGCCAGTAAAAGGACAGACCAATACTATGGCTACACCTTC

j_gene: TRBJ1-2
v_gene: TRBV6-6
abundance: NA
d_gene: NA
CDR3aa: CASTQMVGGAHGYTF
CDR3nt: TGTGCCAGCACCCAGATGGTCGGGGGGGCCCATGGCTACACCTTC